The source of this T cell receptor beta chain is a study of neurological immune-mediated disorders. The overall study: The multiple sclerosis group of around 35 included roughly 31 relapsing-remitting and 3 secondary progressive patients.

Trimming at V came to 4 bases and at J to 0 bases, leaving 9 bases not matched to a gene. CDR3 size: 16 residues. Per germline, CDR1 SGHRS and CDR2 YFSETQ. A total of 2 million PBMCs stored at -80 degrees C provided the unsorted libraries. TCRdb recomputed calls from the 5' RACE reads with MiXCR, one row per CDR3 protein. The top ten clones hold less than 2% of a sample with tens of thousands of distinct CDR3 sequences, roughly 3.5% of them seen once. Study results and caveats: Falling below healthy controls, multiple sclerosis showed the least TCR clonal expansion, while HTLV-1-associated myelopathy showed the most. Phylogenetic grouping put 18 of 34 multiple sclerosis patients' repertoires into one related-CDR3 cluster, a possible signature.

There are many counts of this clonotype. The antigen is unknown. The rearrangement uses TRBV5-1 and TRBJ2-7, with 8 nucleotides matching TRBD1. The TCR sequence derives from a man younger than 40 with multiple sclerosis. The sequenced sample consisted of PBMCs. The CDR3 sequence is CASSRSGGSGSYEQYF. The CDR3 coding sequence is TGCGCCAGCAGCCGGTCAGGGGGCTCAGGCTCCTACGAGCAGTACTTC.